One sample yielded the 32 T cell receptor beta chains listed below, sequenced in a study of blood T cell repertoires in COVID-19. Sequencing was performed with immunoSEQ multiplex PCR; in TCRdb, only in-frame clones are kept and a portion is missing. The sample lists around 96,000 clones; over 90% were seen once. Material: peripheral blood. The origin of the receptors is a human donor with active COVID-19. The donor label of this sample is uncertain.

This clone was observed a few times. The rearrangement links TRBV28 to TRBJ1-2, with D unresolved. The germline gives CDR1 MDHEN, CDR2 SYDVKM. The CDR3 consists of 12 residues. The V end was cut by 7 bases, the J end by 2 bases, with 8 bases between. In nucleotides, the CDR3 is TGTGCCAGCAAGGAACAGAACTATGGCTACACCTTC. It is translated as CASKEQNYGYTF.

The chain combines TRBV11-2 with TRBJ2-5, with 9 bases matching TRBD2. This CDR3 comprises 14 residues. V lost 8 bases to trimming and J lost 5 bases; unmatched junction nucleotides: 9. Germline CDR1 and CDR2: SGHAT and FQNNGV. DNA for the CDR3: TGTGCCAGCTCCCTAGCGGGAATACGGGAGACCCAGTACTTC. It is translated as CASSLAGIRETQYF.

The chain carries TRBV11-2 and TRBJ2-2; D is ambiguous. The V gene's germline CDR1 is SGHAT and CDR2 FQNNGV. Deletions cut 2 bases from V and 3 bases from J, with 4 bases between. The CDR3 has 13 amino acids. The CDR3 protein is CASSLQDTGELFF. The CDR3 DNA is TGTGCCAGCAGCTTACAGGACACCGGGGAGCTGTTTTTT.

The chain recombines TRBV11-2 with TRBJ2-5; 12 bases map to TRBD2. The CDR3 length is 15 residues. V trimming: 4 bases; J trimming: 1 base; junction bases outside the gene matches: 1. Germline CDR1 SGHAT, CDR2 FQNNGV. In nucleotides, the CDR3 is TGTGCCAGCAGCTCACTAGCGGGAGGCCAAGAGACCCAGTACTTC. Its translation: CASSSLAGGQETQYF.

The gene calls are TRBV19 and TRBJ2-5; the D gene is possibly TRBD2 (7 bases). CDR3 length equals 15 residues. V lost 4 bases to trimming and J lost 5 bases, with 17 bases between them. Germline CDR1 LNHDA, CDR2 SQIVND (reference sequence). The CDR3 DNA reads TGTGCCAGTAGTAATTCGGCGGGGGCGGGGGAGACCCAGTACTTC. It codes for CASSNSAGAGETQYF. The full variable domain, rest sourced from reference TRBV19 and TRBJ2-5, is DGGITQSPKYLFRKEGQNVTLSCEQNLNHDAMYWYRQDPGQGLRLIYYSQIVNDFQKGDIAEGYSVSREKKESFPLTVTSAQKNPTAFYLCASSNSAGAGETQYFGPGTRLLVL.

The CDR3 DNA sequence: TGTGCCAGCAGGCGACAGGGGGTCTCCTATAATTCACCCCTCCACTTT. As protein: CASRRQGVSYNSPLHF. V is TRBV27 and J is TRBJ1-6, with TRBD1 matching over 9 bases. J was trimmed by 0 bases and V by 6 bases; bases with no gene match: 3. The CDR3 consists of 16 residues. Germline V gives CDR1 MNHEY, CDR2 SMNVEV (reference sequence).

This chain joins TRBV5-4 and TRBJ2-1; D remains ambiguous. The CDR3 loop spans 13 amino acids. V shed 1 base and J shed 9 bases, with 11 bases lying between them. Germline assignment: CDR1 SGHNT and CDR2 YYREEE (reference sequence). The CDR3 region has the DNA TGTGCCAGCAGCTTGTCAGGCTCGGTTGAGCAGTTCTTC. Amino acid sequence: CASSLSGSVEQFF.

Comments on this clone: The sample contains more than one DNA sequence encoding this CDR3. The CDR3 protein is CASSVGLAGNTGELFF. In DNA, the CDR3 is TGTGCCAGCAGCGTGGGACTAGCGGGCAACACCGGGGAGCTGTTTTTT. This chain links TRBV9 with TRBJ2-2; 12 nucleotides line up with TRBD2. CDR3 length equals 16 residues. The germline V gene encodes CDR1 SGDLS and CDR2 YYNGEE. V trimming: 2 bases; J trimming: 2 bases; junction bases outside the gene matches: 1.

This chain uses TRBV7-9 with TRBJ1-1; TRBD1 agrees at 8 bases. V gave up 1 base and J gave up 4 bases; unmatched junction bases: 2. Germline V gives CDR1 SEHNR, CDR2 FQNEAQ (reference sequence). The CDR3 loop spans 14 amino acids. CDR3 sequence: CASSLGRGPTEAFF. The CDR3 nucleotides are TGTGCCAGCAGCTTAGGCAGGGGGCCCACTGAAGCTTTCTTT. The entire variable domain, with the rest obtained from reference TRBV7-9 and TRBJ1-1, is as follows: DTGVSQNPRHKITKRGQNVTFRCDPISEHNRLYWYRQTLGQGPEFLTYFQNEAQLEKSRLLSDRFSAERPKGSFSTLEIQRTEQGDSAMYLCASSLGRGPTEAFFGQGTRLTVV.

CDR3 nucleotide sequence: TGTGCCAGCAATACCCCCCCGGGACAGGCCCGTGAAGCTTTCTTT. Translated, it gives CASNTPPGQAREAFF. V gene TRBV28 combines with J gene TRBJ1-1; 8 bases line up with TRBD1. The germline V gene encodes CDR1 MDHEN and CDR2 SYDVKM. The CDR3 sequence is 15 residues long. V lost 7 bases, J lost 7 bases, and 14 bases stayed unmatched.

This clone was detected once. The V call is TRBV27, the J call TRBJ1-2, with 7 positions matching TRBD1. J was trimmed by 5 bases and V by 7 bases; bases with no gene match: 7. Germline V CDR1 and CDR2: MNHEY, SMNVEV (reference sequence). The CDR3 runs to 13 residues. The CDR3 DNA follows: TGTGCCAGCAAACGACAGGGAGCGTATGGCTACACCTTC. Translating gives CASKRQGAYGYTF.

This sequence joins TRBV3-1 (or the pseudogene TRBV3-2) and TRBJ1-2; D unresolved. The germline CDR1 and CDR2 sequences are LGHDT and YNNKEL (reference sequence). CDR3 length: 12 amino acids. V lost 4 bases and J 6 bases, leaving 9 bases between the germline ends. The CDR3 loop is CASSPLGDGYTF. Here the CDR3 DNA reads TGTGCCAGCAGCCCTTTGGGCGATGGCTACACCTTC.

The chain uses TRBV19 and TRBJ2-2; 7 nucleotides line up with TRBD1. Germline CDR1 LNHDA, CDR2 SQIVND (reference sequence). The CDR3 is 15 amino acids. Trimming at V came to 2 bases and at J to 6 bases, leaving 6 bases not matched to a gene. CDR3 amino acids: CASSIRGGEAGELFF. DNA for the CDR3: TGTGCCAGTAGTATAAGAGGGGGCGAAGCCGGGGAGCTGTTTTTT.

The V gene is TRBV5-6, the J gene TRBJ1-3; perhaps TRBD1 as D (5 bases). The CDR3 is made up of 14 amino acids. Germline CDR1 and CDR2: SGHDT and YYEEEE. The ends were cut back, 4 bases at V and 4 bases at J, with 12 bases in the middle. The CDR3 loop is CASSPGLTGNTIYF. CDR3 nucleotides: TGTGCCAGCAGCCCAGGGCTAACAGGAAACACCATATATTTT.

As to this clone: A read error may account for a junction end that differs from germline. This chain joins TRBV3-1 (or the pseudogene TRBV3-2) and TRBJ2-3; TRBD2 agrees at 8 bases. The V gene's germline CDR1 is LGHDT and CDR2 YNNKEL (reference sequence). This CDR3 is 14 amino acids long. As DNA, the CDR3 is TGTGCCAGCAGCCAAGAGGTGATAGCGGGGTTGGTCAATTTT. This translates into CASSQEVIAGLVNF.

V is TRBV6-5 and J is TRBJ2-7; a possible D gene is TRBD2 (6 bases). From germline, CDR1 is MNHEY and CDR2 SVGAGI. With 1 base removed from V and 3 bases from J, the gap between germline ends came to 10 bases. The CDR3 sequence is 14 residues long. CDR3 sequence reads: CASSYFGGDYEQYF. In DNA, the CDR3 is TGTGCCAGCAGTTACTTCGGCGGGGACTACGAGCAGTACTTC.

The chain combines TRBV29-1 with TRBJ1-4, with TRBD1 matching 7 bases. V was clipped by 7 bases and J by 5 bases; unmatched bases: 7. Germline V gene lookup returns CDR1 SQVTM and CDR2 ANQGSEA. This CDR3 contains 13 residues. CDR3 amino acids: CSGSTGPNEKLFF. The CDR3 DNA reads TGCAGCGGATCGACAGGGCCAAATGAAAAACTGTTTTTT. Together with reference TRBV29-1 and TRBJ1-4, the CDR3 gives the full variable domain: SAVISQKPSRDICQRGTSLTIQCQVDSQVTMMFWYRQQPGQSLTLIATANQGSEATYESGFVIDKFPISRPNLTFSTLTVSNMSPEDSSIYLCSGSTGPNEKLFFGSGTQLSVL.

J is TRBJ1-1 and V is TRBV27; no clear D. Germline values: CDR1 MNHEY, CDR2 SMNVEV (reference sequence). This CDR3 spans 15 amino acids. V lost 3 bases, J lost 1 base, and 12 bases lay in between. CDR3 nucleotides: TGTGCCAGCAGTTTGTCGATCGGGAAGAACACTGAAGCTTTCTTT. Protein product: CASSLSIGKNTEAFF.

The V call is TRBV9, the J call TRBJ2-7; 9 nucleotides align to TRBD1. J was trimmed by 3 bases and V by 2 bases; bases with no gene match: 6. Germline V CDR1 and CDR2: SGDLS, YYNGEE. The CDR3 is made up of 15 amino acids. The CDR3 sequence: CASSVTGQGIYEQYF. CDR3 coding DNA: TGTGCCAGCAGCGTGACTGGACAGGGGATCTACGAGCAGTACTTC.

V usage is TRBV7-2 and J usage is TRBJ2-1; 9 nucleotides align to TRBD1. CDR1 SGHTA and CDR2 FQGNSA come from the germline V gene. The CDR3 covers 15 residues. Germline trimming cut 4 bases from V and 7 bases from J; bases unmatched to any gene: 8. CDR3 in amino acids: CASSYNRGLVNEQFF. The CDR3 DNA sequence: TGTGCCAGCAGCTACAACAGGGGGCTTGTGAATGAGCAGTTCTTC.

V gene TRBV7-9 combines with J gene TRBJ2-2; tentative D call: TRBD1 (5 bases). V lost 2 bases and J lost 1, with 14 bases in between. The CDR3 length is 17 residues. The germline CDR1 and CDR2 sequences are SEHNR and FQNEAQ (reference sequence). The CDR3 protein is CASSLRGSTRNTGELFF. CDR3 in DNA: TGTGCCAGCAGCTTAAGGGGTAGTACTCGGAACACCGGGGAGCTGTTTTTT.

V and J are TRBV20-1 and TRBJ1-1; D possibly corresponds to TRBD1 (5 bases). The CDR3 loop spans 14 amino acids. V was shortened by 3 bases and J by 5 bases, with 16 bases between the two germline ends. Germline assignment: CDR1 DFQATT and CDR2 SNEGSKA (reference sequence). CDR3 region: CSASGGGLGTEAFF. The DNA of the CDR3 is TGCAGTGCTAGTGGCGGGGGACTAGGTACTGAAGCTTTCTTT.

The rearrangement joins TRBV5-4 to TRBJ1-1; TRBD1 is a possible D gene (6 bases). There are 14 residues in the CDR3. The germline V gene has CDR1 SGHNT and CDR2 YYREEE (reference sequence). The ends were cut back, 3 bases at V and 5 bases at J, with 14 bases in the middle. The CDR3 DNA reads as TGTGCCAGCAGCTCTAAACAGGGCGGGACTGAAGCTTTCTTT. It translates to CASSSKQGGTEAFF.

The rearrangement joins TRBV19 to TRBJ1-1; 9 bases align to TRBD1. Germline CDR1 LNHDA, CDR2 SQIVND (reference sequence). The V and J ends lost 5 bases and 1 base, in that order; junction bases with no gene match: 5. The CDR3 totals 15 residues. Here the CDR3 reads CASSPTDRGNTEAFF. CDR3 nucleotides: TGTGCCAGTAGTCCCACGGACAGGGGGAACACTGAAGCTTTCTTT.

The V call is TRBV20-1, the J call TRBJ2-7; D is possibly TRBD1 (5 bases). CDR3 size: 14 residues. Germline CDR1 DFQATT, CDR2 SNEGSKA (reference sequence). Trimming cost V 6 bases and J 2 bases, with 17 bases left between them. The CDR3 is CSASARRETYEQYF. The DNA for the CDR3 is TGCAGTGCAAGTGCTCGCAGGGAAACCTACGAGCAGTACTTC.

J is TRBJ2-2 and V is TRBV3-1 (or the pseudogene TRBV3-2), with 10 bases lining up with TRBD1. The CDR3 loop spans 16 amino acids. V dropped 2 bases and J dropped 7; count of bases not matched to a gene: 7. Germline values: CDR1 LGHDT, CDR2 YNNKEL (reference sequence). CDR3 in DNA: TGTGCCAGCAGCCAACCGGGACAGGGGAATGACGGGGAGCTGTTTTTT. Amino acids: CASSQPGQGNDGELFF.

DNA for the CDR3: TGTGCCAGCAGTCGGGGTTGGGACTACGAGCAGTACTTC. Translating gives CASSRGWDYEQYF. This sequence joins TRBV6-2 or TRBV6-3 and TRBJ2-7; perhaps TRBD2 as D (5 bases). Germline V CDR1 and CDR2: MNHEY, SVGEGT. CDR3 size: 13 residues. Deletions cut 5 bases from V and 3 bases from J, with 11 bases between.

The V and J genes are TRBV4-1 and TRBJ1-2; D is possibly TRBD1 (6 bases). There are 15 residues in the CDR3. Trimming removed 7 bases at V and 8 bases at J, with 23 bases between. Per germline, CDR1 MGHRA and CDR2 YSYEKL. CDR3 region: CASTQAGAGGVGYTF. In DNA, the CDR3 is TGCGCCAGCACCCAGGCGGGGGCTGGTGGGGTCGGCTACACCTTC.

The CDR3 sequence is CASIGGSDSNQPQHF. The CDR3 bases are TGTGCCAGCATCGGGGGATCGGATAGCAATCAGCCCCAGCATTTT. The chain uses TRBV6-5 and TRBJ1-5; tentatively, D is TRBD1 (5 bases). Germline lookup yields CDR1 MNHEY and CDR2 SVGAGI. Trimming stripped 7 bases from V and 0 bases from J, with 13 bases between. CDR3 length: 15 amino acids.

The V gene is TRBV29-1, the J gene TRBJ2-7; tentatively, D is TRBD1 (7 bases). The germline V gene has CDR1 SQVTM and CDR2 ANQGSEA. The length of the CDR3 is 14 residues. V was shortened by 4 bases and J by 4 bases, with 17 bases between the two germline ends. CDR3 sequence reads: CSVALWQGGYEQYF. CDR3 coding DNA: TGCAGCGTTGCCCTGTGGCAGGGGGGATACGAGCAGTACTTC.

The V call is TRBV11-2, the J call TRBJ2-7, with 8 bases matching TRBD1. Germline CDR1 and CDR2: SGHAT and FQNNGV. This CDR3 region has 16 residues. Losses at the gene ends were 4 bases for V and 1 base for J; bases not matched to a gene: 9. CDR3 bases: TGTGCCAGCAGCTATACGACAGGGGATGGATCCTACGAGCAGTACTTC. Its protein product is CASSYTTGDGSYEQYF.

The chain is built from TRBV5-1 and TRBJ2-7, with 9 bases identical to TRBD1. Trimming took 3 bases from V and 5 from J; bases not matched to a gene: 9. From germline, CDR1 is SGHRS and CDR2 YFSETQ. This CDR3 spans 15 amino acids. This CDR3 reads CASSSSGTGFNEQYF. CDR3 bases: TGCGCCAGCAGCTCCTCCGGGACAGGGTTCAACGAGCAGTACTTC.